What follows are 6 T cell receptor beta chains derived from one specimen sequenced in a study of cytomegalovirus exposure and HLA in healthy donors. The study ran its PCR with 60 Vbeta and 13 Jbeta primers. The repertoire was sequenced with immunoSEQ multiplex PCR; TCRdb's copy has only in-frame clones and lacks some. This sample has approximately 240,000 clones, with 77% found just once. Sequencing was done on a sample of PBMCs. These receptor sequences come from a woman aged 60 to 75 in good health and CMV-seropositive.

The rearrangement links TRBV4-2 to TRBJ1-6; a weak D match, TRBD1 (5 bases). V was clipped by 3 bases and J by 7 bases, with 7 bases between them. The CDR3 has 13 amino acids. Germline CDR1 reads LGHNA; CDR2 reads YNFKEQ. The CDR3 spells CASSHNRNSPLHF. The CDR3 DNA sequence: TGTGCCAGCAGCCACAACAGGAATTCACCCCTCCACTTT.

The chain recombines TRBV5-1 with TRBJ2-5, with D possibly being TRBD2 (5 bases). CDR3 length: 16 residues. Germline lookup yields CDR1 SGHRS and CDR2 YFSETQ. V was cut by 0 bases and J by 0 bases, with 12 bases left in between. The CDR3 sequence is CASSLVASSNQETQYF. The CDR3 DNA reads TGCGCCAGCAGCTTGGTGGCTAGCAGCAACCAAGAGACCCAGTACTTC.

This chain connects TRBV11-2 to TRBJ2-5; 8 nucleotides match TRBD2. The germline V gene has CDR1 SGHAT and CDR2 FQNNGV. With 2 bases clipped from V and 5 bases from J, the junction kept 10 bases outside the gene matches. This CDR3 is 16 amino acids long. The CDR3 loop is CASSLRRAGDGETQYF. The CDR3 DNA follows: TGTGCCAGCAGCTTACGGCGAGCGGGAGATGGTGAGACCCAGTACTTC.

The chain employs TRBV30 and TRBJ1-2; 10 bases fit TRBD1. The CDR3 totals 13 residues. Looked up from germline, CDR1 is GTSNPN and CDR2 is SVGIG (reference sequence). Trimming cost V 1 base and J 10 bases; bases outside gene matches: 6. DNA of the CDR3: TGTGCCTGGAGTGGGGGACAGGGGACCTCCTACACCTTC. This encodes CAWSGGQGTSYTF. The full variable domain, completed using reference TRBV30 and TRBJ1-2, is SQTIHQWPATLVQPVGSPLSLECTVEGTSNPNLYWYRQAAGRGLQLLFYSVGIGQISSEVPQNLSASRPQDRQFILSSKKLLLSDSGFYLCAWSGGQGTSYTFGSGTRLTVV.

This chain connects TRBV6-1 to TRBJ1-1; D is unclear. The germline CDR1 and CDR2 sequences are MNHNS and SASEGT. V gave up 5 bases and J gave up 4 bases, with 17 bases separating them. The CDR3 loop spans 15 amino acids. In DNA, the CDR3 is TGTGCCAGCAGTCTCCAGCCCCAAGCGGGCACTGAAGCTTTCTTT. Its protein product is CASSLQPQAGTEAFF.

CDR3 amino acids: CASSYNRGPYEQYF. The DNA of the CDR3 is TGCGCCAGCAGCTACAACAGGGGGCCGTACGAGCAGTACTTC. This rearrangement joins TRBV5-1 to TRBJ2-7, with 9 bases identical to TRBD1. Trimming cost V 3 bases and J 4 bases; bases outside gene matches: 5. Germline CDR1 is SGHRS and CDR2 is YFSETQ. The CDR3 sequence is 14 residues long.